These 8 T cell receptor beta chains were sequenced from one sample in a study of early T cells in non-severe SARS-CoV-2 infection. TCRdb reanalysed the 5' RACE reads using MiXCR and keeps one entry per CDR3 protein. The sample holds 65,000 to 85,000 distinct CDR3 sequences, approximately 13% seen once. Sequenced input: whole blood. Every receptor here comes from an adult who was a healthcare worker with PCR-confirmed SARS-CoV-2 infection or an uninfected control (not recorded which).

The V gene is TRBV7-9, the J gene TRBJ1-1; TRBD1 is a possible D gene (6 bases). V was pared by 7 bases and J by 7 bases, with 16 bases between. This CDR3 region has 13 residues. CDR1 is SEHNR and CDR2 is FQNEAQ in the germline V gene (reference sequence). The DNA of the CDR3 is TGTGCCAGCACCCACGAAGGGGGGCGTGAAGCTTTCTTT. It yields the protein CASTHEGGREAFF.

This clonotype was counted ten times or more. The rearrangement joins TRBV7-3 to TRBJ1-2, with 7 bases that match TRBD1. V shed 4 bases and J 3 bases; nucleotides not matched to a gene: 8. The germline CDR1 and CDR2 sequences are SGHTA and FQGTGA. This CDR3 contains 15 residues. The CDR3: CASSSIPGQYYGYTF. The DNA for the CDR3 is TGTGCCAGCAGCTCAATTCCGGGACAGTACTATGGCTACACCTTC.

This chain joins TRBV3-1 and TRBJ2-3; 7 bases are a match to TRBD2. V dropped 4 bases and J dropped 2; count of bases not matched to a gene: 9. From germline, CDR1 is LGHDT and CDR2 YNNKEL (reference sequence). CDR3 size: 16 residues. The CDR3 nucleotides are TGTGCCAGCAGCCTCATCCAAGCGGGATACACAGATACGCAGTATTTT. It codes for CASSLIQAGYTDTQYF.

V is TRBV20-1 and J is TRBJ1-3; maybe TRBD1 (6 bases). Germline loops: CDR1 DFQATT, CDR2 SNEGSKA (reference sequence). CDR3 length: 16 residues. The V gene lost 2 bases and the J gene lost 0 bases, with 14 bases spanning the gap. The CDR3 nucleotides read TGCAGTGCTAGACTCCAGCAGGGGCGCTCTGGAAACACCATATATTTT. It encodes CSARLQQGRSGNTIYF.

V usage is TRBV9 and J usage is TRBJ2-4, with D maybe TRBD2 (5 bases). The V end was cut by 4 bases, the J end by 8 bases, with 16 bases between. CDR3 length: 14 residues. Germline V lookup: CDR1 SGDLS, CDR2 YYNGEE. As DNA, the CDR3 is TGTGCCAGCAGCCCCCTGAGAGGGAAGGACATTCAGTACTTC. This encodes CASSPLRGKDIQYF.

The rearrangement joins TRBV5-5 to TRBJ1-4; 8 bases match TRBD1. CDR3 size: 14 residues. Germline loops: CDR1 SGHKS, CDR2 YYEKEE (reference sequence). With V trimmed by 5 bases and J by 5 bases, 5 bases remained unmatched. The CDR3 DNA reads TGTGCCAGCAGTCCGGGACAGGCAAATGAAAAACTGTTTTTT. This codes for CASSPGQANEKLFF.

The chain couples TRBV6-6 to TRBJ2-5; D might be TRBD1 or TRBD2, each matching 5 bases. V was shortened by 11 bases and J by 3 bases, with 7 bases between the two germline ends. The CDR3 extends over 10 amino acids. CDR1 and CDR2 from the germline V gene are MNHNY and SVGAGI (reference sequence). CDR3 nucleotide sequence: TGTGCCGGGGGAAAAGAGACCCAGTACTTC. Translation: CAGGKETQYF.

This clonotype has more than one count but fewer than ten. This chain joins TRBV29-1 and TRBJ2-1; 8 bases are shared with TRBD2. CDR1 and CDR2 from the germline V gene are SQVTM and ANQGSEA. J was trimmed by 0 bases and V by 6 bases; bases with no gene match: 7. CDR3 length: 15 residues. CDR3 residues: CSVYGGRTSYNEQFF. CDR3 bases: TGCAGCGTCTACGGCGGGAGGACCTCCTACAATGAGCAGTTCTTC.